The 10 T cell receptor beta chains reported below all come from one sample, sequenced in a study of early T cells in non-severe SARS-CoV-2 infection. TCRdb passed the 5' RACE reads through MiXCR, listing each CDR3 protein once. Found here are 87,000 or so distinct CDR3 sequences, 12% to 15% of them singletons; the top ten hold 5% to 7.5%. Sequenced material: whole blood. The receptors were gathered from an adult who was a healthcare worker with PCR-confirmed SARS-CoV-2 infection or an uninfected control (not recorded which).

This chain connects TRBV20-1 to TRBJ2-1; D not certain. V lost 6 bases to trimming and J lost 6 bases, with 18 bases between them. This CDR3 spans 14 amino acids. Germline V gives CDR1 DFQATT, CDR2 SNEGSKA (reference sequence). CDR3 in DNA: TGCAGTGCCATACCCGGAGTGCTCAGCAATGAGCAGTTCTTC. Its translation is CSAIPGVLSNEQFF.

V is TRBV19 and J is TRBJ2-7; D not certain. The germline V gene encodes CDR1 LNHDA and CDR2 SQIVND (reference sequence). The V end was cut by 2 bases, the J end by 2 bases, with 1 base between. This CDR3 contains 11 residues. Written as DNA, the CDR3 is TGTGCCAGTAGTATACCCTACGAGCAGTACTTC. Amino acid sequence: CASSIPYEQYF.

This clonotype appeared a few times. The chain couples TRBV7-6 to TRBJ2-1; 7 nucleotides match TRBD2. The CDR3 spans 18 residues. Germline V gene data show CDR1 as SGHVS and CDR2 as FNYEAQ. J gave up 0 bases and V 0 bases, and 8 bases lay outside the gene matches. The CDR3, as DNA: TGTGCCAGCAGCTTAGCGCTGCACGGCGGGAGCTCCTACAATGAGCAGTTCTTC. Translated: CASSLALHGGSSYNEQFF.

This clonotype occurred a few times. The chain has TRBV29-1 and TRBJ1-1; perhaps TRBD1 as D (6 bases). The CDR3 covers 14 residues. CDR1 is SQVTM, CDR2 ANQGSEA, per germline. V was trimmed by 6 bases and J by 13 bases, leaving 27 bases between them. The CDR3 spells CSVGRDTGSARVFF. The CDR3 DNA is TGCAGCGTGGGGAGGGACACTGGGTCGGCGCGGGTTTTCTTT.

There are many counts of this clonotype. The chain employs TRBV4-2 and TRBJ2-7; 8 bases fit TRBD2. Per the germline V gene, CDR1 is LGHNA and CDR2 is YNFKEQ. J gave up 2 bases and V 8 bases, and 11 bases lay outside the gene matches. This CDR3 is 15 amino acids long. In nucleotides, the CDR3 is TGTGCCAGCGGCTCCCCGGCGGGGGGACCCTACGAGCAGTACTTC. As protein: CASGSPAGGPYEQYF.

The genes are TRBV5-4 and TRBJ2-2; D is unclear. V lost 0 bases to trimming and J lost 6 bases, with 3 bases between them. This CDR3 has 12 residues. The V gene's germline CDR1 is SGHNT and CDR2 YYREEE (reference sequence). The CDR3 protein is CASSLDAGELFF. As DNA, the CDR3 is TGTGCCAGCAGCTTGGACGCCGGGGAGCTGTTTTTT.

This clonotype was detected many times. Here the CDR3 reads CATKWGVNYGYTF. The CDR3 DNA reads as TGTGCCACCAAGTGGGGGGTCAACTATGGCTACACCTTC. This chain uses TRBV2 with TRBJ1-2; TRBD1 might be the D (5 bases). The CDR3 sequence is 13 residues long. Trimming took off 10 bases at V and 2 bases at J, with 14 bases between the two ends. Germline-derived CDR1 and CDR2 are SNHLY and FYNNEI.

This chain uses TRBV10-2 with TRBJ2-7, with D perhaps matching TRBD1 (5 bases). This CDR3 has 13 amino acids. V was pared by 7 bases and J by 0 bases, with 10 bases between. Per the germline V gene, CDR1 is WSHSY and CDR2 is SAAADI. As DNA, the CDR3 is TGCGCCAGCAAAGGGGATCCCTCCTACGAGCAGTACTTC. This codes for CASKGDPSYEQYF.

The chain's CDR3 is CASRTTGNSYEQYF. CDR3 DNA sequence: TGTGCCAGCAGGACGACAGGGAACTCCTACGAGCAGTACTTC. The rearrangement links TRBV28 to TRBJ2-7; 7 bases line up with TRBD1. The CDR3 totals 14 residues. V trimming: 6 bases; J trimming: 0 bases; junction bases outside the gene matches: 5. Germline V CDR1 and CDR2: MDHEN, SYDVKM.

This clonotype came up many times. The V gene is TRBV12-3 or TRBV12-4, the J gene TRBJ2-5; unclear D gene. V lost 6 bases, J lost 1 base, and 21 bases lay in between. The CDR3 is 17 amino acids. CDR3 protein: CASSKTPVVTIQETQYF. DNA of the CDR3: TGTGCCAGCAGCAAGACCCCGGTAGTCACTATCCAAGAGACCCAGTACTTC.